The 5 T cell receptor beta chains below all came from one sample that was sequenced in a study of cytomegalovirus exposure and HLA in healthy donors. The PCR was carried out with 60 Vbeta primers and 13 Jbeta primers. Sequencing used immunoSEQ multiplex PCR; TCRdb keeps in-frame clones, though not all of them. The sample contains 100,000 to 120,000 clones, about 78% of which appear only once. Sequenced material: PBMCs. Receptors originate from a woman aged 25 to 39 in good health and CMV-seropositive.

This clone was seen just once. The chain employs TRBV7-2 and TRBJ2-1; possible D gene TRBD2, 5 bases. V lost 4 bases and J 6 bases, leaving 16 bases between the germline ends. The CDR3 sequence is 15 residues long. Looked up from germline, CDR1 is SGHTA and CDR2 is FQGNSA. In DNA form, the CDR3 reads TGTGCCAGCAGCTCCCCACCCCTAGCTGCCAATGAGCAGTTCTTC. This translates into CASSSPPLAANEQFF.

The chain is built from TRBV19 and TRBJ2-7; a weak D match, TRBD1 (6 bases). V gave up 1 base and J gave up 6 bases, with 13 bases separating them. The germline V gene encodes CDR1 LNHDA and CDR2 SQIVND (reference sequence). The CDR3 totals 14 residues. The CDR3 DNA reads TGTGCCAGTAGTATAGGAGGGGGTATGCGCGAGCAGTACTTC. It is translated as CASSIGGGMREQYF.

J is TRBJ1-2 and V is TRBV9, with 9 bases identical to TRBD1. This CDR3 is 15 amino acids long. CDR1 SGDLS and CDR2 YYNGEE come from the germline V gene. V lost 3 bases and J lost 6; bases outside the gene matches: 9. The CDR3 DNA reads as TGTGCCAGCAGCGCGCGGGGACAGGGACTAGATGGCTACACCTTC. Translated: CASSARGQGLDGYTF.

The chain has TRBV7-6 and TRBJ2-1, with 11 bases lining up with TRBD2. The J segment lost 4 bases and the V segment lost 5 bases, leaving 10 bases of the junction unmatched. This CDR3 comprises 17 residues. Per germline, CDR1 SGHVS and CDR2 FNYEAQ. CDR3 coding DNA: TGTGCCAGCAGCGACACTCCCGGGACTAGCGGATACAATGAGCAGTTCTTC. Protein: CASSDTPGTSGYNEQFF.

The chain combines TRBV5-1 with TRBJ2-2, with D possibly TRBD2 on 6 matching bases. The ends were cut back, 3 bases at V and 3 bases at J, with 12 bases in the middle. CDR3 length: 15 amino acids. CDR1 and CDR2 from the germline V gene are SGHRS and YFSETQ. The CDR3 reads CASSSGRGYTGELFF. The DNA for the CDR3 is TGCGCCAGCAGCTCCGGGAGAGGGTACACCGGGGAGCTGTTTTTT.